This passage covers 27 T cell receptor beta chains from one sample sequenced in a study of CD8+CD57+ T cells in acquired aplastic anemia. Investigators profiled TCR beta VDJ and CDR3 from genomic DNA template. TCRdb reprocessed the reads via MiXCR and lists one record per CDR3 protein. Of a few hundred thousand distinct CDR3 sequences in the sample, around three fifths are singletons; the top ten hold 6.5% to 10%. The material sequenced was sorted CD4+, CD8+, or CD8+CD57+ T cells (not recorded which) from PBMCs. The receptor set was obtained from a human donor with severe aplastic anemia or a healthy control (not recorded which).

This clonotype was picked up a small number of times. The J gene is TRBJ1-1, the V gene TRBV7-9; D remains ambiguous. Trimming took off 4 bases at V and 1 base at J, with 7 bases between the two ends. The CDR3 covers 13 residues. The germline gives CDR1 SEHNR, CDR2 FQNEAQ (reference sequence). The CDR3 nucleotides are TGTGCCAGCAGCTCTAAGGAGAACACTGAAGCTTTCTTT. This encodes CASSSKENTEAFF.

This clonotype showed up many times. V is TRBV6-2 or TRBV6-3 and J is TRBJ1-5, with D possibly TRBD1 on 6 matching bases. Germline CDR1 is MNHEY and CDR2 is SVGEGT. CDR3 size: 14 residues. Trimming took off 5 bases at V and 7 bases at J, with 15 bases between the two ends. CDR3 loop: CASSQQSRGQPQHF. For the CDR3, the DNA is TGTGCCAGCAGTCAACAGTCCAGGGGACAGCCCCAGCATTTT.

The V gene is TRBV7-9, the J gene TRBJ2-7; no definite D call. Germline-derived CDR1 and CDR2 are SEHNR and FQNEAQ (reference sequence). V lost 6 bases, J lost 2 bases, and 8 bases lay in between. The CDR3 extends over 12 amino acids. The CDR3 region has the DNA TGTGCCAGCAGTGGTCGAACCTACGAGCAGTACTTC. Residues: CASSGRTYEQYF. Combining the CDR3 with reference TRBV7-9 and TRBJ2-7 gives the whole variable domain DTGVSQNPRHKITKRGQNVTFRCDPISEHNRLYWYRQTLGQGPEFLTYFQNEAQLEKSRLLSDRFSAERPKGSFSTLEIQRTEQGDSAMYLCASSGRTYEQYFGPGTRLTVT.

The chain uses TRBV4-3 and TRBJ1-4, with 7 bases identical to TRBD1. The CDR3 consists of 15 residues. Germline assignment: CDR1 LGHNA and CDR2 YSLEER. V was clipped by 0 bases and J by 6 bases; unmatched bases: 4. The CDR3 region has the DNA TGCGCCAGCAGCCAAGATGAGGGGGCTTATGAAAAACTGTTTTTT. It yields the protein CASSQDEGAYEKLFF.

CDR3 sequence: CATLGGGTRNHYGYTF. The CDR3 DNA is TGTGCCACCCTAGGCGGGGGGACCCGAAATCACTATGGCTACACCTTC. This chain links TRBV25-1 with TRBJ1-2; D perhaps matches TRBD1 (5 bases). In germline, CDR1 is MGHDK, CDR2 SYGVNS. This CDR3 is 16 amino acids long. Between the trimmed V and J ends, which lost 10 bases and 3 bases, there was a span of 24 bases.

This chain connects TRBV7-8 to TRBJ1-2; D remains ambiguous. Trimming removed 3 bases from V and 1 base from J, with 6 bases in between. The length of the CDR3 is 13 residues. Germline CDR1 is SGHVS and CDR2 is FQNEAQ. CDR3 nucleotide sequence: TGTGCCAGCAGCTTTGACATTAACTATGGCTACACCTTC. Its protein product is CASSFDINYGYTF. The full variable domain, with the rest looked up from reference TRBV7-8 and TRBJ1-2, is GAGVSQSPRYKVAKRGQDVALRCDPISGHVSLFWYQQALGQGPEFLTYFQNEAQLDKSGLPSDRFFAERPEGSVSTLKIQRTQQEDSAVYLCASSFDINYGYTFGSGTRLTVV.

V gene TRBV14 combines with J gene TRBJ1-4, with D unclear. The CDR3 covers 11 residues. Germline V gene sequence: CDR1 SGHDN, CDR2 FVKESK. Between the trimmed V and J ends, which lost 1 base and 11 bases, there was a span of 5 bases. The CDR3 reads CASSQVLKLFF. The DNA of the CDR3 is TGTGCCAGCAGCCAAGTACTGAAACTGTTTTTT.

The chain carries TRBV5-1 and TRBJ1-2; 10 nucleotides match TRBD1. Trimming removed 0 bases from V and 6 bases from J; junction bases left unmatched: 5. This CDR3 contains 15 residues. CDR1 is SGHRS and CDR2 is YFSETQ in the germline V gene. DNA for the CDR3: TGCGCCAGCAGCTTGGTGGGGGACAGGGGCGATGGCTACACCTTC. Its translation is CASSLVGDRGDGYTF.

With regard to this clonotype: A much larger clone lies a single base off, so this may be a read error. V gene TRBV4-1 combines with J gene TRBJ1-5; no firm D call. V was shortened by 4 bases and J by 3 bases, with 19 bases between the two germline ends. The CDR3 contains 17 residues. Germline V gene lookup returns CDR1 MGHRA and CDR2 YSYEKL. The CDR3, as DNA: TGCGCCAGCAGCCCCTCCCATGACGGGTACCCCAATCAGCCCCAGCATTTT. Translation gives CASSPSHDGYPNQPQHF.

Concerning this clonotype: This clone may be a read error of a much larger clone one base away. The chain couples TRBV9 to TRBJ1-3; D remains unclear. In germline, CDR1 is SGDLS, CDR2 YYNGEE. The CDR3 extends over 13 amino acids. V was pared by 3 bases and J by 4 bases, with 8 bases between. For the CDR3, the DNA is TGTGCCAGCAGCGCTAATGGCGGAAACACCATATATTTT. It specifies CASSANGGNTIYF. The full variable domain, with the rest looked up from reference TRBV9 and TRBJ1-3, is DSGVTQTPKHLITATGQRVTLRCSPRSGDLSVYWYQQSLDQGLQFLIQYYNGEERAKGNILERFSAQQFPDLHSELNLSSLELGDSALYFCASSANGGNTIYFGEGSWLTVV.

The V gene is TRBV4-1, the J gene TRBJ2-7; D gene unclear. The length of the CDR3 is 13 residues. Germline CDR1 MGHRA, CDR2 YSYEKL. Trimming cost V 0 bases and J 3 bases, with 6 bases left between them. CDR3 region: CASSQEGLYEQYF. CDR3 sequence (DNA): TGCGCCAGCAGCCAAGAAGGTCTCTACGAGCAGTACTTC.

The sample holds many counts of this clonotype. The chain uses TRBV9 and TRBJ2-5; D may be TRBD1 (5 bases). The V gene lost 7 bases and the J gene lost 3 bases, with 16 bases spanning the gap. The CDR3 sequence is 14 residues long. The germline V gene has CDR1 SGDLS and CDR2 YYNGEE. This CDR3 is CASGAAIPKETQYF. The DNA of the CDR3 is TGTGCCAGCGGGGCGGCGATCCCTAAAGAGACCCAGTACTTC.

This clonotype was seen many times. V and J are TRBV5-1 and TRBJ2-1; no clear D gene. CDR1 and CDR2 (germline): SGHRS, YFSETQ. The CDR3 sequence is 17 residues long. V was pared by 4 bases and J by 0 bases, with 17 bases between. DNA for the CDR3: TGCGCCAGCAGCAACCCGGTTGGGGTTAGCTCCTACAATGAGCAGTTCTTC. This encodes CASSNPVGVSSYNEQFF.

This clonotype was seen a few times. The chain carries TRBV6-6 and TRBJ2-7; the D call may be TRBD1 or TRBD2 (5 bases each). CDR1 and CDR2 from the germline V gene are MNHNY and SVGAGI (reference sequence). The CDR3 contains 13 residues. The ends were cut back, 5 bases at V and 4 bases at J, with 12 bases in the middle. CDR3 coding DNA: TGTGCCAGCAGTAACCCGAGGGGATACGAGCAGTACTTC. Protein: CASSNPRGYEQYF.

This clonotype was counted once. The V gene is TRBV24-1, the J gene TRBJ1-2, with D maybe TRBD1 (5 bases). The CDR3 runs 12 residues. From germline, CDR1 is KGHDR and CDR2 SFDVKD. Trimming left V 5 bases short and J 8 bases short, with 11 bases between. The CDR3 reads CATSVTGGGYTF. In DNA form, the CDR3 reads TGTGCCACCAGTGTCACAGGCGGAGGCTACACCTTC.

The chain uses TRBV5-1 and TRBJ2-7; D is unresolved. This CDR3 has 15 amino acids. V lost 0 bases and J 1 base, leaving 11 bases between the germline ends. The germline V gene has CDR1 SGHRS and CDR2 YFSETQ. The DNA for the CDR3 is TGCGCCAGCAGCTTGGATTCCAGTAATTCCTACGAGCAGTACTTC. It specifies CASSLDSSNSYEQYF.

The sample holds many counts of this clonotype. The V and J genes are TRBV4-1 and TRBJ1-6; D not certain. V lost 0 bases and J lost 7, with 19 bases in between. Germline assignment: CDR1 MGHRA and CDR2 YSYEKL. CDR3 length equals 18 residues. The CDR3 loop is CASSQEGLLLEPNSPLHF. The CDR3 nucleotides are TGCGCCAGCAGCCAAGAAGGTCTGTTGCTGGAGCCGAATTCACCCCTCCACTTT.

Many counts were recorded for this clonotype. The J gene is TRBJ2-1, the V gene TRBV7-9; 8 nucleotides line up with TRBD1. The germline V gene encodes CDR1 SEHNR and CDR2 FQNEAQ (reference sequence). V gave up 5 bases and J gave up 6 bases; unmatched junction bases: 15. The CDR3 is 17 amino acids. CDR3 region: CASSPRFGMTGVNEQFF. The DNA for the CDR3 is TGTGCCAGCAGCCCCCGGTTCGGGATGACAGGGGTCAATGAGCAGTTCTTC. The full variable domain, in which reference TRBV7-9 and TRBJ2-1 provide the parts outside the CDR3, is DTGVSQNPRHKITKRGQNVTFRCDPISEHNRLYWYRQTLGQGPEFLTYFQNEAQLEKSRLLSDRFSAERPKGSFSTLEIQRTEQGDSAMYLCASSPRFGMTGVNEQFFGPGTRLTVL.

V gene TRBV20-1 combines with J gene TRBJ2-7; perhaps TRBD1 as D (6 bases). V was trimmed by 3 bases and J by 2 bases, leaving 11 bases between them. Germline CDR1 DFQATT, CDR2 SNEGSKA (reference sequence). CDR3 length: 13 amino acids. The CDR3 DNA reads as TGCAGTGCTAGGGACAGTCCGCCCTACGAGCAGTACTTC. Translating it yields CSARDSPPYEQYF.

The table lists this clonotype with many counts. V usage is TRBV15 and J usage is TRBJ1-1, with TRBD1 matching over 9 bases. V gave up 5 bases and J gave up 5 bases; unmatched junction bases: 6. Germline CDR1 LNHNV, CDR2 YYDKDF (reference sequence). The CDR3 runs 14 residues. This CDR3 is CATSVRQGGTEAFF. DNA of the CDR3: TGTGCCACCAGCGTACGACAGGGGGGGACTGAAGCTTTCTTT.

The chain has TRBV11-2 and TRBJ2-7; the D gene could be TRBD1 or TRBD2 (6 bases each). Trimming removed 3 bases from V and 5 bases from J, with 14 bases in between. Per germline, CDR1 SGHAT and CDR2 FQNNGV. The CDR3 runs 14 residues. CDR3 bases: TGTGCCAGCAGCTTCCGGGGGCGCCTAAACGAGCAGTACTTC. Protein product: CASSFRGRLNEQYF.

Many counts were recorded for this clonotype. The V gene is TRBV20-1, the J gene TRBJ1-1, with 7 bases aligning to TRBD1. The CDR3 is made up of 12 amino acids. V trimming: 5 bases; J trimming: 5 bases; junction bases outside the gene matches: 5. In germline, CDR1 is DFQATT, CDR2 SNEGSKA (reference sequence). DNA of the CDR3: TGCAGTGCTCTTCAGGGGGGTACTGAAGCTTTCTTT. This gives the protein CSALQGGTEAFF.

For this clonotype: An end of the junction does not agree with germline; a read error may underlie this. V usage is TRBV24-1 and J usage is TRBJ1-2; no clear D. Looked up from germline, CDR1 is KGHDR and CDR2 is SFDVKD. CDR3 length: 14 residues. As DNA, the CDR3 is TGTGCCACCAGTGATGTCGGATTGAGCTATGGCTACGCCTTC. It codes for CATSDVGLSYGYAF.

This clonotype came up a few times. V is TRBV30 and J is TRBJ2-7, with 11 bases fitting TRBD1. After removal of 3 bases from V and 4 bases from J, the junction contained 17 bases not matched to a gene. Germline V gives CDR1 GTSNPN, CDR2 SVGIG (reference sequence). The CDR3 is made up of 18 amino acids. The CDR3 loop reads CAWSPPGTGGVTLYEQYF. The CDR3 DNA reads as TGTGCCTGGAGCCCCCCCGGGACAGGGGGGGTCACCCTTTACGAGCAGTACTTC.

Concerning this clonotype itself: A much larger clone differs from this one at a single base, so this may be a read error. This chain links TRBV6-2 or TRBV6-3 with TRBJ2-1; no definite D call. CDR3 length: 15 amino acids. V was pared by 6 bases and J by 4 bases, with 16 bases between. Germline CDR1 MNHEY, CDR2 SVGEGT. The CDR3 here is CASRRANQVYNEQFF. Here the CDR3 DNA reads TGTGCCAGCAGAAGGGCTAATCAGGTGTACAATGAGCAGTTCTTC.

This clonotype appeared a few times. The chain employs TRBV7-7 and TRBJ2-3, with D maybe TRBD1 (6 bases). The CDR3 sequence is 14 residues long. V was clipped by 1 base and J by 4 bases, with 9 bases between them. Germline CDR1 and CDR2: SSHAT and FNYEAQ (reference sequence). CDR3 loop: CASSLEQGSDTQYF. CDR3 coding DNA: TGTGCCAGCAGCTTAGAGCAGGGGTCAGATACGCAGTATTTT.

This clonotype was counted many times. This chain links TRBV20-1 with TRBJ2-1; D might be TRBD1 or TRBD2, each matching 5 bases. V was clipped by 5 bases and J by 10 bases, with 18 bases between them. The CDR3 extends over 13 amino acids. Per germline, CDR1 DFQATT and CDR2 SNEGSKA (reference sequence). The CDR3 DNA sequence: TGCAGTGCTCCCCGAGGGGCGGTCTGGGAGCAGTTCTTC. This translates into CSAPRGAVWEQFF.